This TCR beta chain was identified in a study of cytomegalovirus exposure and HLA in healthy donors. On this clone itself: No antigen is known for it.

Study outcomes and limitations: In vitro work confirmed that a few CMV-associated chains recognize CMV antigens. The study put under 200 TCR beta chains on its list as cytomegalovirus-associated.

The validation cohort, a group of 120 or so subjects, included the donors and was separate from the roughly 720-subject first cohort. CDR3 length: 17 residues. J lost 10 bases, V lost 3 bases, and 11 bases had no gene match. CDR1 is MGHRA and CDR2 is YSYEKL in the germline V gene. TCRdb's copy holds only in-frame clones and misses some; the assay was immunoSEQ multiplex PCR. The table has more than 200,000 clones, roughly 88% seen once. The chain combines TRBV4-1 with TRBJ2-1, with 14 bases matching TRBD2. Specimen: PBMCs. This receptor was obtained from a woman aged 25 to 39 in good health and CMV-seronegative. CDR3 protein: CASSQERLAGGPGEQFF. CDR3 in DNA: TGCGCCAGCAGCCAGGAAAGACTAGCGGGAGGGCCAGGCGAGCAGTTCTTC.